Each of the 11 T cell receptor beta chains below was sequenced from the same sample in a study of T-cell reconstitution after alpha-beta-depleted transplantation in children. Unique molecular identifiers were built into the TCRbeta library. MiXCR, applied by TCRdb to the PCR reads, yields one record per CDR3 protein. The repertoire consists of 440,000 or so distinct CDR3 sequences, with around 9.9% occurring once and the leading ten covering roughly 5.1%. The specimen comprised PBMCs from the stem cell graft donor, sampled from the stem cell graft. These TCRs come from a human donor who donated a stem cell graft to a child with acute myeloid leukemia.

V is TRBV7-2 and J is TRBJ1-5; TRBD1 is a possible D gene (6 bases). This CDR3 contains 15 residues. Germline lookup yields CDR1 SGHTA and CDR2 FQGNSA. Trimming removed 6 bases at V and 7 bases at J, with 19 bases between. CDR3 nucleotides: TGTGCCAGCAGTCTTAGTCTACAGGGCTACCAGCCCCAGCATTTT. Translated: CASSLSLQGYQPQHF.

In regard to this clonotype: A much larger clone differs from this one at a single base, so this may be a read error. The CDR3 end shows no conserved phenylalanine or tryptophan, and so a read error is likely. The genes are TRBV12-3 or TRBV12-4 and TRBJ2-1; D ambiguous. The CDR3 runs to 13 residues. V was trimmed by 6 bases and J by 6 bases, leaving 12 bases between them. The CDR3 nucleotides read TGTGCCAGCAGCCTTAAAATGGGCAATGAGCAGTTCTCC. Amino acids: CASSLKMGNEQFS.

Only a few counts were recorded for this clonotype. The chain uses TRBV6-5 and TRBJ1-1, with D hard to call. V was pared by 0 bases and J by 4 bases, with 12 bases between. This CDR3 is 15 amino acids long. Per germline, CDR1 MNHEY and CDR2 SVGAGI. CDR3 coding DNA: TGTGCCAGCAGTTACTCGGGTTGGGAGGCCACTGAAGCTTTCTTT. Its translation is CASSYSGWEATEAFF.

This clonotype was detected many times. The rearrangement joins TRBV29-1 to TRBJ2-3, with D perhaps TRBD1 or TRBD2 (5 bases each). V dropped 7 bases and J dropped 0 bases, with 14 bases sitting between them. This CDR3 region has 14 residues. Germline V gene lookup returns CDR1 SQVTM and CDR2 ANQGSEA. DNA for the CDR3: TGCAGCGCGGCCGGGACGGGGAGCACAGATACGCAGTATTTT. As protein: CSAAGTGSTDTQYF.

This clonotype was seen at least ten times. CDR3 loop: CASSSETDTQYF. For the CDR3, the DNA is TGCGCCAGCAGTAGTGAGACGGATACGCAGTATTTT. The chain carries TRBV5-1 and TRBJ2-3; D unclear. Deletions cut 5 bases from V and 6 bases from J, with 10 bases between. CDR3 size: 12 residues. In germline, CDR1 is SGHRS, CDR2 YFSETQ.

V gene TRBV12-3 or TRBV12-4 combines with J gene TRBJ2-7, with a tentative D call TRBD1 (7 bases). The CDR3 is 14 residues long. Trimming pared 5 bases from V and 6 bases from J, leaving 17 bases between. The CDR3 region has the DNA TGTGCCAGCAGTCCAGGGGGGTCAAACTCCGAGCAGTACGTC. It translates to CASSPGGSNSEQYV.

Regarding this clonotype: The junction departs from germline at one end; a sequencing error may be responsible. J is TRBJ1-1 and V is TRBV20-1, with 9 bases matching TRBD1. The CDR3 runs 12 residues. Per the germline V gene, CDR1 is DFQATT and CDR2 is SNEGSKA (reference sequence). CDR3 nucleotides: TGCAGTGCTAGTCCCGGGACAGGGATCGCGGTCTTT. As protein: CSASPGTGIAVF.

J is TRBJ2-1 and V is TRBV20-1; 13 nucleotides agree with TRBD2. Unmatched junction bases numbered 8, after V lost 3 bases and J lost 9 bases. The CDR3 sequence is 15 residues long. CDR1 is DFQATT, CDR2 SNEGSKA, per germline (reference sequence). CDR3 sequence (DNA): TGCAGTGCTAGCCCGGGACTAGCGGGATTCGGTGAGCAGTTCTTC. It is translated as CSASPGLAGFGEQFF.

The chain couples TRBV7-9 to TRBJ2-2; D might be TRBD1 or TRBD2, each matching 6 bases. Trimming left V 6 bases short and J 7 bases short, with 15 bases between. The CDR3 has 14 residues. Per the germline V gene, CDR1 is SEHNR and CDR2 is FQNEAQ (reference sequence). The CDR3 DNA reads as TGTGCCAGCAGACCGTGGGGGGACATCGGGGAGCTGTTTTTT. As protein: CASRPWGDIGELFF.

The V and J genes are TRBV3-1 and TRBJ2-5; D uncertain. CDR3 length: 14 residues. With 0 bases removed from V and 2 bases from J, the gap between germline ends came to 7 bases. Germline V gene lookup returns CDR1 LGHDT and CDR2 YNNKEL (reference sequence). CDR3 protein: CASSQEAIQETQYF. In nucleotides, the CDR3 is TGTGCCAGCAGCCAAGAGGCGATTCAAGAGACCCAGTACTTC.

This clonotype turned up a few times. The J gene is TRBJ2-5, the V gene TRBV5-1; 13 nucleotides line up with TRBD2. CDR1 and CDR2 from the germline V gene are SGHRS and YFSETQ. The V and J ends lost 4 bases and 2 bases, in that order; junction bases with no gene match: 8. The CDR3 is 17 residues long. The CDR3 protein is CASSRTSGGKIQETQYF. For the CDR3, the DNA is TGCGCCAGCAGCAGGACTAGCGGGGGCAAAATTCAAGAGACCCAGTACTTC.